The present entry profiles one TCR beta chain with its context. Its antigen is currently unknown. Only in-frame clones appear in the TCRdb table, and some are missing; sequencing was by immunoSEQ multiplex PCR. The sample carries 90,000 or so clones, about 77% recorded once. This record belongs to a study of PD-1 blockade in classical Hodgkin lymphoma. Whole-study context: It was nivolumab at 3 mg/kg, given intravenously every 2 weeks, that patients received.

Points from the study as a whole: Complete responders showed a baseline diversity that resembled the diversity of newly diagnosed patients. By C4D1, diversity of CD4+ TCRs had risen significantly, whereas that of CD8+ TCRs had not.

The CDR3 is 14 amino acids. V was pared by 6 bases and J by 6 bases, with 17 bases between. Germline assignment: CDR1 SNHLY and CDR2 FYNNEI. The sample's time point: cycle 4 day 1 (C4D1), after 6 weeks of nivolumab. After autologous stem cell transplantation all patients relapsed, and prior brentuximab vedotin exposure differed between cohorts. Patients' outcomes at their best amounted to complete response, partial response or progressive disease. This sequence joins TRBV2 and TRBJ1-1; D is unresolved. Material: peripheral blood mononuclear cells (PBMCs), obtained before the fourth cycle of nivolumab. This TCR came from a human donor with classical Hodgkin lymphoma. This CDR3 is CASSAIAVGSEAFF. In DNA, the CDR3 is TGTGCCAGCAGCGCTATAGCTGTGGGCTCTGAAGCTTTCTTT.